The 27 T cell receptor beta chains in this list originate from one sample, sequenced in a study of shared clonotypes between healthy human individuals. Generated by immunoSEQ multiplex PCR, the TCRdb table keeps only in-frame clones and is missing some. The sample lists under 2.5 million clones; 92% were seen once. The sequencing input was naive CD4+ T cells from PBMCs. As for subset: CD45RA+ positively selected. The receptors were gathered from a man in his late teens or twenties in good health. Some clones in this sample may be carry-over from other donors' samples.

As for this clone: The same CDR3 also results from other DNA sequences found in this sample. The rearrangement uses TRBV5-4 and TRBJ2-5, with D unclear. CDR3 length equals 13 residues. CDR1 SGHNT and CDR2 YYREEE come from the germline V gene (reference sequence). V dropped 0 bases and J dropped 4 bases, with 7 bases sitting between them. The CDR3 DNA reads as TGTGCCAGCAGCTTGGGCGTTGGAGAGACCCAGTACTTC. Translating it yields CASSLGVGETQYF. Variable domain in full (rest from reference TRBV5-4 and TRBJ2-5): ETGVTQSPTHLIKTRGQQVTLRCSSQSGHNTVSWYQQALGQGPQFIFQYYREEENGRGNFPPRFSGLQFPNYSSELNVNALELDDSALYLCASSLGVGETQYFGPGTRLLVL.

CDR3 nucleotides: TGCGCCAGCAGCCCCGGGGGACTAGCGGGAGGGGGCACAGATACGCAGTATTTT. This translates into CASSPGGLAGGGTDTQYF. The chain joins TRBV5-1 to TRBJ2-3, with 16 bases identical to TRBD2. The V segment lost 4 bases and the J segment 1 base; nucleotides outside the gene matches: 6. CDR1 SGHRS and CDR2 YFSETQ come from the germline V gene. The CDR3 loop spans 18 amino acids.

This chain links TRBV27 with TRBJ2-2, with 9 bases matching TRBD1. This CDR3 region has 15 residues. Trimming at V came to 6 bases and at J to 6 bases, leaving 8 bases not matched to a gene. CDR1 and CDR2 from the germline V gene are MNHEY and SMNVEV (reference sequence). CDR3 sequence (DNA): TGTGCCAGCAGACTAACGGACAGGGGCCCCGGGGAGCTGTTTTTT. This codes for CASRLTDRGPGELFF.

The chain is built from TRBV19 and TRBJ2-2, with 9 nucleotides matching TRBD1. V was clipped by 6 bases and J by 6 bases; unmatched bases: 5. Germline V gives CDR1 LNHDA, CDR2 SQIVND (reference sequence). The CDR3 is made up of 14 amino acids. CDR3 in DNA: TGTGCCAGTAGACCGGGACAGGGACCCGGGGAGCTGTTTTTT. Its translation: CASRPGQGPGELFF.

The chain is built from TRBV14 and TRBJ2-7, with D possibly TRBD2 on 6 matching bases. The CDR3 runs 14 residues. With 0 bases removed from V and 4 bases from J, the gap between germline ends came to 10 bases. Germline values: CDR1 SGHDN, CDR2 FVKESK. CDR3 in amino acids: CASSQEVGRYEQYF. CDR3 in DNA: TGTGCCAGCAGCCAAGAAGTTGGGAGGTACGAGCAGTACTTC.

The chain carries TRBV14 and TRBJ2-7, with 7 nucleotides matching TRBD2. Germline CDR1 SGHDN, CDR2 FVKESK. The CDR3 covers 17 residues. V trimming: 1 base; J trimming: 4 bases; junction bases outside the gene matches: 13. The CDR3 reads CASSQGMLAGAGYEQYF. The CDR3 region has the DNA TGTGCCAGCAGCCAAGGAATGCTGGCGGGAGCAGGGTACGAGCAGTACTTC.

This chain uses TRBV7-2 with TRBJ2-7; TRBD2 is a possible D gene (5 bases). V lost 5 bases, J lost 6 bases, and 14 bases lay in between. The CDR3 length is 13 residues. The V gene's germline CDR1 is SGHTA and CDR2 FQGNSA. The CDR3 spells CASSPLARGEQYF. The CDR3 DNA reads TGTGCCAGCAGCCCCCTAGCCCGGGGCGAGCAGTACTTC.

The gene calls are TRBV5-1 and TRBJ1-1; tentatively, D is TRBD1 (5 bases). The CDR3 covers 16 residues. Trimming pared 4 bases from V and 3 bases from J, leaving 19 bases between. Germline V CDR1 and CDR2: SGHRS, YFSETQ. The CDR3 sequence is CASSQGHAARDTEAFF. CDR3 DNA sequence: TGCGCCAGCAGCCAAGGACATGCCGCGAGGGACACTGAAGCTTTCTTT.

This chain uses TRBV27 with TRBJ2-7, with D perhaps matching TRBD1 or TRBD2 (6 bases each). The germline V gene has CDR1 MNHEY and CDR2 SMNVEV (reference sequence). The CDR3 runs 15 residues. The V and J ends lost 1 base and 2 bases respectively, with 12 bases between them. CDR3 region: CASSLYPGGAYEQYF. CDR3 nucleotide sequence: TGTGCCAGCAGTTTATACCCCGGGGGCGCCTACGAGCAGTACTTC.

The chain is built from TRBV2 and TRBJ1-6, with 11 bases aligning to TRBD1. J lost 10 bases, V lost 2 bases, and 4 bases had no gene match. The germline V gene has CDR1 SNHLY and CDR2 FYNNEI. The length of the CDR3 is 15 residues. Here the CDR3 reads CASSELGQGASPLHF. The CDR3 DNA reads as TGTGCCAGCAGTGAACTTGGACAGGGGGCCTCACCCCTCCACTTT. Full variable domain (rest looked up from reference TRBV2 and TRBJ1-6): EPEVTQTPSHQVTQMGQEVILRCVPISNHLYFYWYRQILGQKVEFLVSFYNNEISEKSEIFDDQFSVERPDGSNFTLKIRSTKLEDSAMYFCASSELGQGASPLHFGNGTRLTVT.

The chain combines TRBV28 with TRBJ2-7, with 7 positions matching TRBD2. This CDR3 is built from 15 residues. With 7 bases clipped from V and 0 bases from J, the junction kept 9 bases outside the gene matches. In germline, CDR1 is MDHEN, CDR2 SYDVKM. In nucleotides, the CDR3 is TGTGCCAGCACCATGGGGGGGAGGTCCTCCTACGAGCAGTACTTC. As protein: CASTMGGRSSYEQYF.

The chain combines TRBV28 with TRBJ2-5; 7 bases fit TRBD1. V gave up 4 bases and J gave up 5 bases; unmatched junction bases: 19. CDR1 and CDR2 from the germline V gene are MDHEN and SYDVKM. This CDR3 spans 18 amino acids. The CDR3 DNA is TGTGCCAGCAGTTCCTATTTGGGGACAGATCATCGTAAGGAGACCCAGTACTTC. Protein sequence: CASSSYLGTDHRKETQYF.

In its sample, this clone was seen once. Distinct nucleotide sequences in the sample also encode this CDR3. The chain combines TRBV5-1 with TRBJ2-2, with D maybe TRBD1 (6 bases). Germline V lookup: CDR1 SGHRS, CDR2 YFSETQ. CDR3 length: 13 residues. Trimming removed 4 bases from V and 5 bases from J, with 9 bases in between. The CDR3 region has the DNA TGCGCCAGCAGCGAAACAGGGACCGGGGAGCTGTTTTTT. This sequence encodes CASSETGTGELFF.

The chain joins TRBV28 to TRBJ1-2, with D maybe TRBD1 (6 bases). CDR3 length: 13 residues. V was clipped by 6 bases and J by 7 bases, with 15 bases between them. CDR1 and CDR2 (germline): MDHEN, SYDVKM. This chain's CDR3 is CASSLGQRSGYTF. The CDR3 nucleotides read TGTGCCAGCAGCCTGGGACAAAGATCTGGCTACACCTTC.

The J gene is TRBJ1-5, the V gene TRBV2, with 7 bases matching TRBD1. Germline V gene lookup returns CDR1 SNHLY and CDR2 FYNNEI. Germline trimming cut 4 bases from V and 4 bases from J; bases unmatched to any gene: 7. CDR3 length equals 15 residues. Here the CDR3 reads CASSADRDLNQPQHF. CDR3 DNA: TGTGCCAGCAGTGCTGACAGGGACTTAAATCAGCCCCAGCATTTT. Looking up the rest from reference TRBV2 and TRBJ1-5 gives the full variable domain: EPEVTQTPSHQVTQMGQEVILRCVPISNHLYFYWYRQILGQKVEFLVSFYNNEISEKSEIFDDQFSVERPDGSNFTLKIRSTKLEDSAMYFCASSADRDLNQPQHFGDGTRLSIL.

The CDR3, as DNA: TGTGCCACCAGCAGAGGAGCGGGAGGGCTTTCCTACGAGCAGTACTTC. Translation gives CATSRGAGGLSYEQYF. This chain links TRBV15 with TRBJ2-7, with 10 bases that match TRBD2. CDR1 is LNHNV and CDR2 is YYDKDF in the germline V gene (reference sequence). V shed 1 base and J 1 base; nucleotides not matched to a gene: 4. This CDR3 comprises 16 residues.

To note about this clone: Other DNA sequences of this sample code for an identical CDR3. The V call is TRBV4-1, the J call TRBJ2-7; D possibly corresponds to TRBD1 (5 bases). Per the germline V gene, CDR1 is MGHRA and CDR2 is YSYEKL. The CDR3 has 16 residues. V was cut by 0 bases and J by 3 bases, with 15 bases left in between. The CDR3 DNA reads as TGCGCCAGCAGCCAAGATAGCTGGGGCGAGATCTACGAGCAGTACTTC. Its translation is CASSQDSWGEIYEQYF.

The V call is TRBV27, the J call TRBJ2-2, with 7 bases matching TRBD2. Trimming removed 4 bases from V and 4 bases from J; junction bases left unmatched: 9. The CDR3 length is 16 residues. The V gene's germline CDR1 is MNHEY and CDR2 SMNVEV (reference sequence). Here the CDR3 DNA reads TGTGCCAGCAGTTCCCGTGAGCGGGATCCCACCGGGGAGCTGTTTTTT. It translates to CASSSRERDPTGELFF.

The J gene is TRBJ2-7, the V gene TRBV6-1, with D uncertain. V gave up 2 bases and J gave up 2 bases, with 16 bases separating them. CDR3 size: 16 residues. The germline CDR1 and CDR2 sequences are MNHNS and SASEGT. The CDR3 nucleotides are TGTGCCAGCAGTGAATTTGCGGCAGACGGACCCTACGAGCAGTACTTC. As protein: CASSEFAADGPYEQYF.

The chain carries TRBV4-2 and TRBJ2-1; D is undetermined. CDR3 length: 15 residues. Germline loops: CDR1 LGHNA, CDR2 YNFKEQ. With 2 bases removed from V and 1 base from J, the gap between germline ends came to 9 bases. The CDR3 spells CASSQPLGSYNEQFF. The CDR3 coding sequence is TGTGCCAGCAGCCAACCCTTGGGATCCTACAATGAGCAGTTCTTC.

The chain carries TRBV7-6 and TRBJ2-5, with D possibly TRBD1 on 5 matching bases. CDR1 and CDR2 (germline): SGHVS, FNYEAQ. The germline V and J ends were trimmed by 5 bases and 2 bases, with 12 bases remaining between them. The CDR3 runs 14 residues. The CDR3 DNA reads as TGTGCCAGCAGCCCGTCAGGGTTACAAGAGACCCAGTACTTC. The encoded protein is CASSPSGLQETQYF.

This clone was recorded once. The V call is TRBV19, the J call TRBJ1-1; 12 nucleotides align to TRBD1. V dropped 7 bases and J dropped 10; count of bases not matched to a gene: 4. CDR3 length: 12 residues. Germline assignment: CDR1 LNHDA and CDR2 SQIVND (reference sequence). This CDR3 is CASTRDRGRAFF. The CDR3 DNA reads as TGTGCCAGTACCAGGGACAGGGGGCGAGCTTTCTTT.

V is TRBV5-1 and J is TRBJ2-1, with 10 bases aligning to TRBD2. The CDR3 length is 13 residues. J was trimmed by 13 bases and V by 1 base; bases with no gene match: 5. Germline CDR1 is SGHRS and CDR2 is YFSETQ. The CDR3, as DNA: TGCGCCAGCAGCTTGCCCCTAGCGGGAGATCAGTTCTTC. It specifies CASSLPLAGDQFF.

Written as DNA, the CDR3 is TGTGCCAGCAGTTACGGGGGAGGGTACACCGGGGAGCTGTTTTTT. Amino acids: CASSYGGGYTGELFF. V usage is TRBV6-9 and J usage is TRBJ2-2; 7 bases line up with TRBD2. The J segment lost 3 bases and the V segment lost 3 bases, leaving 4 bases of the junction unmatched. CDR1 is MNHGY, CDR2 SVAAGI, per germline. This CDR3 contains 15 residues.

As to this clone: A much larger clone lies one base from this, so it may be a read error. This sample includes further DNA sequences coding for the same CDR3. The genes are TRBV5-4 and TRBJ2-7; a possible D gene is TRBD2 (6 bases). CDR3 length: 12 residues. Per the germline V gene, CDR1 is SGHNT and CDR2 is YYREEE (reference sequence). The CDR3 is CASSLEGYEQYF. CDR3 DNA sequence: TGCGCCAGCAGCTTGGAGGGATACGAGCAGTACTTC.

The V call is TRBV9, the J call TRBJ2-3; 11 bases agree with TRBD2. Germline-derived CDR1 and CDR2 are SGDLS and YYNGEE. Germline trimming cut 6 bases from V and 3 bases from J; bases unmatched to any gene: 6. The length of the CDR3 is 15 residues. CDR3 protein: CASTRTSGPTDTQYF. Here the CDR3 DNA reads TGTGCCAGCACCCGGACTAGCGGGCCAACAGATACGCAGTATTTT.

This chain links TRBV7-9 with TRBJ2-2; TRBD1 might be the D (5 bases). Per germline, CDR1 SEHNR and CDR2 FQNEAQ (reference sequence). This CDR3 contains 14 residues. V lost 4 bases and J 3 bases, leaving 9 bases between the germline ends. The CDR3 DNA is TGTGCCAGCAGCTCATACAGGCACACCGGGGAGCTGTTTTTT. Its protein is CASSSYRHTGELFF.